Following are 3 T cell receptor beta chains from one sample sequenced in a study of blood T cell repertoires in COVID-19. TCRdb's copy holds only in-frame clones and misses some; the assay was immunoSEQ multiplex PCR. The table lists approximately 120,000 clones, approximately 87% of them singletons. The sample consisted of peripheral blood. All receptors come from a woman aged 55-69 years with acute or convalescent COVID-19.

This clone was counted a single time. This sequence joins TRBV20-1 and TRBJ2-5, with D tentatively TRBD2 (6 bases). The CDR3 is made up of 14 amino acids. Looked up from germline, CDR1 is DFQATT and CDR2 is SNEGSKA (reference sequence). V gave up 3 bases and J gave up 2 bases, with 13 bases separating them. The CDR3, as DNA: TGCAGTGCTAGTACCGGTGGGGGGCAAGAGACCCAGTACTTC. Translating it yields CSASTGGGQETQYF.

The V and J genes are TRBV28 and TRBJ2-7, with 7 bases matching TRBD1. Germline V gene lookup returns CDR1 MDHEN and CDR2 SYDVKM. V dropped 8 bases and J dropped 2; count of bases not matched to a gene: 3. The CDR3 covers 12 residues. DNA for the CDR3: TGTGCCAGCGGGGGACAGACCTACGAGCAGTACTTC. Translated, it gives CASGGQTYEQYF.

The rearrangement uses TRBV2 and TRBJ2-3; 11 bases map to TRBD2. The CDR3 contains 15 residues. With 6 bases clipped from V and 2 bases from J, the junction kept 4 bases outside the gene matches. Germline V gives CDR1 SNHLY, CDR2 FYNNEI. The CDR3 sequence: CASSPGLADTDTQYF. The DNA for the CDR3 is TGTGCCAGCAGCCCGGGACTAGCGGACACAGATACGCAGTATTTT.